This is a list of T cell receptor beta chains from one sample in a study of blood T cell repertoires in COVID-19. Using immunoSEQ multiplex PCR, the repertoire was profiled, and TCRdb retains in-frame clones only, with some absent. The repertoire holds about 70,000 clones, with roughly 70% as singletons. The sequenced material came from peripheral blood. These TCRs come from a man in his 70s with acute or convalescent COVID-19. CDR3s include the opening cysteine and the closing phenylalanine or tryptophan. The order of the fields is D gene, J gene, clone size, V gene, CDR3 protein, CDR3 DNA. D genes are given only for firm matches. Clone size is stated in some rows and not others, as once, few, many or a class when expanded.

d_call: TRBD1; j_call: TRBJ1-6; clone_size: few; v_call: TRBV6-5; cdr3_aa: CASSIQGGTPLHF; cdr3_nt: TGTGCCAGCAGTATACAGGGGGGGACACCCCTCCACTTT
d_call: -; j_call: TRBJ2-7; clone_size: -; v_call: TRBV5-6; cdr3_aa: CASTRGIQVSYEQYF; cdr3_nt: TGTGCCAGCACCCGGGGGATTCAGGTCTCCTACGAGCAGTACTTC
d_call: TRBD1; j_call: TRBJ1-5; clone_size: -; v_call: TRBV24-1; cdr3_aa: CATSDFALGQVRAPQHF; cdr3_nt: TGTGCCACCAGTGATTTCGCTCTAGGACAGGTCAGGGCGCCCCAGCATTTT
d_call: TRBD1; j_call: TRBJ1-5; clone_size: -; v_call: TRBV19; cdr3_aa: CASTGGQGVSNQPQHF; cdr3_nt: TGTGCCAGTACTGGGGGACAGGGCGTAAGCAATCAGCCCCAGCATTTT
d_call: -; j_call: TRBJ2-3; clone_size: -; v_call: TRBV12-3/TRBV12-4; cdr3_aa: CASSLGQVDTQYF; cdr3_nt: TGTGCCAGCAGTTTAGGGCAGGTGGATACGCAGTATTTT
d_call: TRBD1; j_call: TRBJ1-2; clone_size: few; v_call: TRBV6-1; cdr3_aa: CASSDRGGAGYGYTF; cdr3_nt: TGTGCCAGCAGTGATAGAGGGGGCGCGGGGTATGGCTACACCTTC
d_call: -; j_call: TRBJ2-6; clone_size: -; v_call: TRBV5-6; cdr3_aa: CASSFRGANVLTF; cdr3_nt: TGTGCCAGCAGCTTCCGTGGGGCCAACGTCCTGACTTTC
d_call: TRBD1; j_call: TRBJ1-5; clone_size: -; v_call: TRBV24-1; cdr3_aa: CATSAGTGRFNQPQHF; cdr3_nt: TGTGCCACCAGTGCCGGGACAGGGAGGTTCAATCAGCCCCAGCATTTT
d_call: -; j_call: TRBJ1-5; clone_size: -; v_call: TRBV9; cdr3_aa: CASSVGGSQPQHF; cdr3_nt: TGTGCCAGCAGCGTAGGCGGGAGTCAGCCCCAGCATTTT
d_call: TRBD1; j_call: TRBJ2-7; clone_size: -; v_call: TRBV25-1; cdr3_aa: CASSDSAGTGASYEQYF; cdr3_nt: TGTGCCAGCAGTGATAGCGCCGGGACAGGGGCCTCCTACGAGCAGTACTTC
d_call: TRBD2; j_call: TRBJ2-7; clone_size: -; v_call: TRBV7-9; cdr3_aa: CASSSSGVSYEQYF; cdr3_nt: TGTGCCAGCAGCTCTAGCGGGGTTTCCTACGAGCAGTACTTC
d_call: TRBD2; j_call: TRBJ2-7; clone_size: -; v_call: TRBV6-6; cdr3_aa: CASSYPEGLAAQYF; cdr3_nt: TGTGCCAGCAGTTACCCGGAGGGACTAGCGGCGCAGTACTTC
d_call: TRBD1; j_call: TRBJ2-7; clone_size: few; v_call: TRBV4-1; cdr3_aa: CASSQGSGQGRREQYF; cdr3_nt: TGCGCCAGCAGCCAAGGGTCGGGACAGGGGAGGAGGGAGCAGTACTTC
d_call: -; j_call: TRBJ2-7; clone_size: -; v_call: TRBV21-1; cdr3_aa: CASSIWRRLGSGRICEQYF; cdr3_nt: TGTGCCAGCAGCATTTGGAGGAGATTAGGTAGCGGGAGAATCTGCGAGCAGTACTTC